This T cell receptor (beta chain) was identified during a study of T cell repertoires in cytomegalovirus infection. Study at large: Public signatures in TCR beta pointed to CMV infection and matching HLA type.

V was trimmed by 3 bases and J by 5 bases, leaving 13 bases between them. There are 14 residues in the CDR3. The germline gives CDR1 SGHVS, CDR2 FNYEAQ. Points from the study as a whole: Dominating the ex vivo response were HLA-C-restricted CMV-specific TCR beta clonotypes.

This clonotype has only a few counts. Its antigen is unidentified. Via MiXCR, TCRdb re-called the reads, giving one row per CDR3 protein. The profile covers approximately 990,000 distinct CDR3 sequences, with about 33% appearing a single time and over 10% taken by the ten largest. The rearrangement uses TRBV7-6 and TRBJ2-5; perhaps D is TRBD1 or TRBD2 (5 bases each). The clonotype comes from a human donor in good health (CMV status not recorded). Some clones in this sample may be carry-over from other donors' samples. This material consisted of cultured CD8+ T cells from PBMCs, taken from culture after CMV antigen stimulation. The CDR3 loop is CASSFGGSSETQYF. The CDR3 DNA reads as TGTGCCAGCAGCTTTGGGGGTAGTAGCGAGACCCAGTACTTC.